This T cell receptor beta chain was recorded in a study of patients and donors after allogeneic stem cell transplantation. CDR3 length: 15 amino acids. J lost 4 bases, V lost 5 bases, and 11 bases had no gene match. In germline, CDR1 is LGHDT, CDR2 YNNKEL (reference sequence). TCRdb fed the RT-PCR reads into MiXCR, producing one record per CDR3 protein. The table has over 400,000 distinct CDR3 sequences, roughly 17% seen once. The chain has TRBV3-1 and TRBJ2-7; 7 bases are a match to TRBD2. The TCR was taken from a human donor who was either an allogeneic HSCT recipient or a stem cell or donor lymphocyte infusion donor (not recorded which). It is not recorded whose cells these are; they may come from a transplant donor. Specimen: blood, either unsorted or a sorted T cell fraction (not recorded which). CDR3 loop: CASSIGLVPSYEQYF. The CDR3 nucleotides read TGTGCCAGCAGCATAGGACTAGTACCCTCTTACGAGCAGTACTTC.